This TCR beta chain was found in a study of T cells in Graves' hyperthyroidism and ophthalmopathy. PBMCs were collected from an approximately 10 ml volume of fresh peripheral blood. Amplification yielded TCR beta CDR3 regions, with RNA transcripts as the source. TCR CDR3 underwent first-round RT-PCR with the HTBI primer set. Each CDR3 protein is one row after TCRdb ran MiXCR on the multiplex PCR reads. In the table there are 400,000 to 600,000 distinct CDR3 sequences, 20% of which are singletons. V shed 4 bases and J shed 8 bases, with 26 bases lying between them. Germline V gene data show CDR1 as SGHAT and CDR2 as FQDESV (reference sequence). The CDR3 loop spans 17 amino acids.

This clonotype was obtained from a man aged 18 to 29 with Graves' hyperthyroidism. The specimen sequenced was blood. The chain links TRBV11-1 to TRBJ1-2; TRBD1 is a possible D gene (6 bases). CDR3 coding DNA: TGTGCCAGCAGCTCCCGGGACAAGGGCGCCTATTTGGCCGGCTACACCTTC. Amino acids: CASSSRDKGAYLAGYTF. The full variable domain, its missing parts supplied by reference TRBV11-1 and TRBJ1-2, is EAEVAQSPRYKITEKSQAVAFWCDPISGHATLYWYRQILGQGPELLVQFQDESVVDDSQLPKDRFSAERLKGVDSTLKIQPAELGDSAMYLCASSSRDKGAYLAGYTFGSGTRLTVV.